These T cell receptor beta chains were read from a single sample in a study of T cells after posttransplantation cyclophosphamide. Generated by immunoSEQ multiplex PCR, the TCRdb table keeps only in-frame clones and is missing some. The sample records approximately 47,000 clones, approximately 90% being singletons. The sample was PBMCs. The origin of the receptors is a woman between 45 and 60 years old in good health and a related stem cell transplant donor. Both conserved end residues are part of each CDR3. A D gene is named only where the DNA matches it firmly. Part of the rows lack a size; the others show once, few, many or a class for expanded clones.

v_gene: TRBV11-2; abundance: NA; d_gene: NA; j_gene: TRBJ1-2; CDR3nt: TGTGCCAGCAGCTCCATTTCTAACTATGGCTACACCTTC; CDR3aa: CASSSISNYGYTF
v_gene: TRBV29-1; abundance: NA; d_gene: TRBD1; j_gene: TRBJ1-2; CDR3nt: TGCAGCGTTGAAGTGTTCCCTGGGACAGGGGGCGACGGCTACACCTTC; CDR3aa: CSVEVFPGTGGDGYTF
v_gene: TRBV4-2; abundance: NA; d_gene: NA; j_gene: TRBJ2-7; CDR3nt: TGTGCCAGCAGCCAAGATTTGCGGGTTGGACTTTACGAGCAGTACTTC; CDR3aa: CASSQDLRVGLYEQYF
v_gene: TRBV6-5; abundance: NA; d_gene: NA; j_gene: TRBJ1-1; CDR3nt: TGTGCCAGCAGTTACAAAGGGGCGGATTTTGGCACTGAAGCTTTCTTT; CDR3aa: CASSYKGADFGTEAFF
v_gene: TRBV11-3; abundance: NA; d_gene: NA; j_gene: TRBJ2-1; CDR3nt: TGTGCCAGCAGCTTAGTTCCCGGAGGGGCGGCTAGTGAGCAGTTCTTC; CDR3aa: CASSLVPGGAASEQFF
v_gene: TRBV5-6; abundance: NA; d_gene: NA; j_gene: TRBJ2-2; CDR3nt: TGTGCCAGCAGCTTTGATAGGGGCGGAACCGGGGAGCTGTTTTTT; CDR3aa: CASSFDRGGTGELFF
v_gene: TRBV5-1; abundance: once; d_gene: NA; j_gene: TRBJ1-4; CDR3nt: TGCGCCAGCAGCTTGGAGCCGAGGACAAGGAATGAAAAACTGTTTTTT; CDR3aa: CASSLEPRTRNEKLFF
v_gene: TRBV7-3; abundance: NA; d_gene: NA; j_gene: TRBJ2-2; CDR3nt: TGTGCCAGCAGCTTAGAACTAGCCCGGTTTGTTTCCGGGGAGCTGTTTTTT; CDR3aa: CASSLELARFVSGELFF
v_gene: TRBV4-1; abundance: once; d_gene: TRBD2; j_gene: TRBJ2-1; CDR3nt: TGCGCCAGCAGCCAAGGCGGGAGGGCTAATGAGCAGTTCTTC; CDR3aa: CASSQGGRANEQFF
v_gene: TRBV10-3; abundance: NA; d_gene: NA; j_gene: TRBJ1-1; CDR3nt: TGTGCCGCGGACGGGGGGAACACTGAAGCTTTCTTT; CDR3aa: CAADGGNTEAFF
v_gene: TRBV25-1; abundance: NA; d_gene: NA; j_gene: TRBJ2-7; CDR3nt: TGTGCCAGCAGTGAATCGGCCCAGGTCCTCTACGAGCAGTACTTC; CDR3aa: CASSESAQVLYEQYF
v_gene: TRBV11-3; abundance: NA; d_gene: NA; j_gene: TRBJ2-5; CDR3nt: TGTGCCAGCAGCCCGGGCGCAGGGGAAGAGACCCAGTACTTC; CDR3aa: CASSPGAGEETQYF